Listed below are T cell receptor beta chains from one sample, sequenced in a study of CD8 T cells in Susac syndrome. One entry per CDR3 protein, called by TCRdb with MiXCR from the immunoSEQ multiplex PCR reads. The sample shows about 200,000 distinct CDR3 sequences, 95% of them seen only once. Sequencing was performed on CD4+ T cells from PBMCs. These receptors all come from a human donor with multiple sclerosis. The CDR3 runs from the conserved cysteine through the conserved F or W. The D gene is left open where the match is weak. Part of the rows lack a size; the others show once, few, many or a class for expanded clones.

>TRBV20-1|NA|TRBJ1-2|NA
TGCAGTGCTAGAGATCCAGGGAGGTATGGCTACACCTTC
CSARDPGRYGYTF
>TRBV24-1|NA|TRBJ1-2|NA
TGTGCCACCAGTGATTCAAGAGGGGTGCATGGCTACACCTTC
CATSDSRGVHGYTF
>TRBV19|NA|TRBJ2-1|once
TGTGCCAGTAGTCTTACTGGCACCCTAGGGGAGCAGTTCTTC
CASSLTGTLGEQFF
>TRBV3-1|NA|TRBJ2-5|NA
TGTGCCAGCAGCCAAGATCAGGGTGTGGGGACCCAGTACTTC
CASSQDQGVGTQYF
>TRBV12-3/TRBV12-4|NA|TRBJ2-4|NA
TGTGCCAGCAGTTTGAGAAGCTCGGGGTCGGAAAACATTCAGTACTTC
CASSLRSSGSENIQYF
>TRBV11-1|TRBD1|TRBJ1-1|NA
TGTGCCAGCAGCTCAGAGGACAGGATGAACACTGAAGCTTTCTTT
CASSSEDRMNTEAFF
>TRBV29-1|NA|TRBJ2-1|NA
TGCAGCGTTGAAGAGTGGACCCTCGGGCAGTTCTTC
CSVEEWTLGQFF
>TRBV29-1|NA|TRBJ2-7|NA
TGCAGCGTTTCCGGGCCTTCCTACGAGCAGTACTTC
CSVSGPSYEQYF
>TRBV18|NA|TRBJ2-3|NA
TGTGCCAGCTCACCACGACAGGATACGCAGTATTTT
CASSPRQDTQYF
>TRBV29-1|NA|TRBJ2-5|once
TGCAGCGTTGAAGATTTACTAGGAGGGACCCAGTACTTC
CSVEDLLGGTQYF
>TRBV3-1|TRBD1|TRBJ1-2|NA
TGTGCCAGCAGCCCGCAAGGGAGGGGGCGAGGCTACACCTTC
CASSPQGRGRGYTF
>TRBV2|NA|TRBJ1-5|NA
TGTGCCAGCAGTGAAGACAGATCTAGCAATCAGCCCCAGCATTTT
CASSEDRSSNQPQHF
>TRBV11-2|TRBD2|TRBJ2-5|few
TGTGCCAGCTCGACTGCGGGGGTGGAGACCCAGTACTTC
CASSTAGVETQYF
>TRBV4-2|TRBD1|TRBJ1-2|NA
TGTGCCAGCAGCCAAGATGGGGACAGCCTGTACCTTGGCTACACCTTC
CASSQDGDSLYLGYTF
>TRBV29-1|NA|TRBJ2-1|NA
TGCAGCGTTGTGAAGTTTTCGGATGAGCAGTTCTTC
CSVVKFSDEQFF
>TRBV3-1|NA|TRBJ1-6|NA
TGTGCCAGCAGTCGGAGGGGGGCCAATTCACCCCTCCACTTT
CASSRRGANSPLHF
>TRBV15|TRBD2|TRBJ2-5|NA
TGTGCCACCAGCGGCGGACTAGCTTCCCAAGAGACCCAGTACTTC
CATSGGLASQETQYF
>TRBV14|NA|TRBJ1-1|NA
TGTGCCAGCAGCCGAACTCGGTCGAACACTGAAGCTTTCTTT
CASSRTRSNTEAFF
>TRBV20-1|TRBD2|TRBJ2-7|NA
TGCAGTGCGCTTCCTAGCGGGGGGTTTTCCTACGAGCAGTACTTC
CSALPSGGFSYEQYF
>TRBV27|NA|TRBJ1-6|once
TGTGCCAGCAGAGGTTCAGGGGATAATTCACCCCTCCACTTT
CASRGSGDNSPLHF
>TRBV29-1|NA|TRBJ1-1|NA
TGCAGCGTTGAGGCCGGCCCTCCGTTTTCCGCAGCTTTCTTT
CSVEAGPPFSAAFF
>TRBV29-1|NA|TRBJ2-3|NA
TGCAGCGTGATCCCCGAACAGGGATCGACAGATACGCAGTATTTT
CSVIPEQGSTDTQYF
>TRBV5-1|TRBD2|TRBJ2-2|NA
TGCGCCAGCAGCTTGTCCGGGGGGGACACCGGGGAGCTGTTTTTT
CASSLSGGDTGELFF
>TRBV20-1|NA|TRBJ1-4|NA
TGCAGTGCTGCGACAGATGCAACTAATGAAAAACTGTTTTTT
CSAATDATNEKLFF
>TRBV6-1|NA|TRBJ2-2|once
TGTGCCAGCAGTCCAGGGTTATTGGGGAACACCGGGGAGCTGTTTTTT
CASSPGLLGNTGELFF
>TRBV7-9|NA|TRBJ2-5|NA
TGTGCCAGCAGTTCGACCAATACGGGGAACCGGAAGGAGACCCAGTACTTC
CASSSTNTGNRKETQYF
>TRBV29-1|TRBD1|TRBJ1-2|NA
TGCAGCGCCCCGGGGACAGGGAGTGGCTACACCTTC
CSAPGTGSGYTF
>TRBV27|NA|TRBJ1-2|NA
TGTGCCAGCAGTTCTACAGGGCTTGGCTACACCTTC
CASSSTGLGYTF
>TRBV9|NA|TRBJ1-6|NA
TGTGCCAGCAGATACAGGGAGGATTCACCCCTCCACTTT
CASRYREDSPLHF
>TRBV5-1|NA|TRBJ2-2|few
TGCGCCAGCAGCTTGGCTCTGGGGAACACCGGGGAGCTGTTTTTT
CASSLALGNTGELFF
>TRBV7-3|NA|TRBJ2-1|once
TGTGCCAGCAGCTTAAGGTGGGAGGACAATGAGCAGTTCTTC
CASSLRWEDNEQFF
>TRBV23-1|TRBD1|TRBJ1-1|NA
TGCGCCAGCAGTATTCGGACAGGGGGAAACACTGAAGCTTTCTTT
CASSIRTGGNTEAFF
>TRBV20-1|NA|TRBJ2-1|NA
TGCAGTGCTCGTTTTCGAGGGGGGGGCTACAATGAGCAGTTCTTC
CSARFRGGGYNEQFF
>TRBV10-3|NA|TRBJ2-1|NA
TGTGCCATCAGTGAGAGGGGCAGCCACAATGAGCAGTTCTTC
CAISERGSHNEQFF
>TRBV20-1|NA|TRBJ2-6|NA
TGCAGTGCTAGGGAGCTCTCTGGGGCCAACGTCCTGACTTTC
CSARELSGANVLTF
>TRBV14|NA|TRBJ2-3|NA
TGTGCCAGCAGCTTTAGGGGGGCAGATACGCAGTATTTT
CASSFRGADTQYF
>TRBV11-2|NA|TRBJ1-6|NA
TGTGCCAGCAGCTTCGAAGACGGAGGTTCACCCCTCCACTTT
CASSFEDGGSPLHF
>TRBV29-1|NA|TRBJ1-2|NA
TGCAGCGTTGACTCAGGGCATGGCTACACCTTC
CSVDSGHGYTF
>TRBV12-3/TRBV12-4|NA|TRBJ1-5|NA
TGTGCCAGCAGGTCTTCCAGGGTTGGCAATCAGCCCCAGCATTTT
CASRSSRVGNQPQHF
>TRBV30|NA|TRBJ2-5|NA
TGTGCCTGGAGTGTTCAAGAGACCCAGTACTTC
CAWSVQETQYF
>TRBV29-1|TRBD1|TRBJ1-2|few
TGCAGCGATCGACAGGGGGATGGCTACACCTTC
CSDRQGDGYTF
>TRBV28|TRBD1|TRBJ2-5|NA
TGTGCCAGCAGTCCTCAGACAGGGGCGGGAGAGACCCAGTACTTC
CASSPQTGAGETQYF
>TRBV12-3/TRBV12-4|NA|TRBJ2-3|NA
TGTGCCAGCAGTGAACCCAGGGGGGGCACAGATACGCAGTATTTT
CASSEPRGGTDTQYF
>TRBV29-1|NA|TRBJ2-7|NA
TGCAGCGTTGGAGTCGGCCCAGCCTACGAGCAGTACTTC
CSVGVGPAYEQYF
>TRBV14|NA|TRBJ2-1|once
TGTGCCAGCAGCACCTACGTCAGGGTTGATGAGCAGTTCTTC
CASSTYVRVDEQFF
>TRBV23-1|NA|TRBJ2-7|NA
TGCGCCAGCAAATCGGGGAGGATCTCCTACGAGCAGTACTTC
CASKSGRISYEQYF
>TRBV7-9|NA|TRBJ1-6|NA
TGTGCCAGCAGCTTTTCGCAGGACCGCTCCAATTCACCCCTCCACTTT
CASSFSQDRSNSPLHF
>TRBV15|NA|TRBJ2-5|NA
TGTGCCACCAGCAGCCAAGAGACCCAGTACTTC
CATSSQETQYF
>TRBV5-4|TRBD2|TRBJ2-1|NA
TGTGCCAGCAGCCCGCCCGGGGGGGATGAGCAGTTCTTC
CASSPPGGDEQFF
>TRBV7-8|TRBD2|TRBJ2-1|NA
TGCACTAGCGGGGGTAACAATGAGCAGTTCTTC
CTSGGNNEQFF
>TRBV9|NA|TRBJ1-5|NA
TGTGCCAGCGGGGCTAGCAATCAGCCCCAGCATTTT
CASGASNQPQHF
>TRBV20-1|NA|TRBJ2-7|NA
TGCAGTGCTAGAGCTCGGCGCACCTCCTACGAGCAGTACTTC
CSARARRTSYEQYF
>TRBV9|NA|TRBJ1-6|NA
TGTGCCAGCAGCAGGGCAGGGGTTTCACCCCTCCACTTT
CASSRAGVSPLHF